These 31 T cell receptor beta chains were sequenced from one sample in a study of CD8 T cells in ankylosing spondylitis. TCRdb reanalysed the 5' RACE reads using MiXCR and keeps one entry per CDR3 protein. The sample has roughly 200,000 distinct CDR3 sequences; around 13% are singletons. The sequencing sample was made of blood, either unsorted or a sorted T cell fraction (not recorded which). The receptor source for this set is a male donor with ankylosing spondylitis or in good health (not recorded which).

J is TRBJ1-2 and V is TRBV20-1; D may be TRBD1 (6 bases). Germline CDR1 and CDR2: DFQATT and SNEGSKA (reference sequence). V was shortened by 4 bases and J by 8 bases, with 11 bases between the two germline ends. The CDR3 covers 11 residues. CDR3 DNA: TGCAGTGCTACGGGGGCATGGGGCTACACCTTC. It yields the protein CSATGAWGYTF.

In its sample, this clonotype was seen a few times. This CDR3 reads CASSPSPGASGELFF. The CDR3 coding sequence is TGTGCCAGCAGCCCGAGCCCGGGAGCCTCCGGGGAGCTGTTTTTT. The chain recombines TRBV11-2 with TRBJ2-2; D is perhaps TRBD2 (6 bases). The germline V gene encodes CDR1 SGHAT and CDR2 FQNNGV. Deletions cut 5 bases from V and 6 bases from J, with 16 bases between. The CDR3 length is 15 residues.

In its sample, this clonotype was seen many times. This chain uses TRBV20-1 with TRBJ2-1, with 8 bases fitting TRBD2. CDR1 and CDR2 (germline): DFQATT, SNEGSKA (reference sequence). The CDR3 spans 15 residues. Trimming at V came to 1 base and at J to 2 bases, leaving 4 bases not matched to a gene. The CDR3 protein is CSARASGGAYNEQFF. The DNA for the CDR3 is TGCAGTGCTAGAGCGAGCGGGGGAGCCTACAATGAGCAGTTCTTC.

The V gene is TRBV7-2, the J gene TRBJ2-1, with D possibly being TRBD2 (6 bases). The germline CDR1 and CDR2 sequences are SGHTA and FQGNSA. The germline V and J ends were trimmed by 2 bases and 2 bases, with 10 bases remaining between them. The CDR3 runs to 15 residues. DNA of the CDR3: TGTGCCAGCAGCTTATCCGGGAGCGCCTACAATGAGCAGTTCTTC. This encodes CASSLSGSAYNEQFF.

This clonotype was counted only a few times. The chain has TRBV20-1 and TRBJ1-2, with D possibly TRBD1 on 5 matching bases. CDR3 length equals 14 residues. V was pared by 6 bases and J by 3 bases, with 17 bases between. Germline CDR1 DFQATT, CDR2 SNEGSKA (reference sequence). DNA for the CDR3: TGCAGTGCCCTACCCCGGGACGGGTACTATGGCTACACCTTC. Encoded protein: CSALPRDGYYGYTF.

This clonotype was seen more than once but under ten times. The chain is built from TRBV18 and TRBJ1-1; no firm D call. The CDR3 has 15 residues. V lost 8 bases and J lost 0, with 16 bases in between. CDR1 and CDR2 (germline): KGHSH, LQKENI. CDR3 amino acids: CASRRSIIMNTEAFF. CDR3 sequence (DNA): TGTGCCAGCCGGCGGAGCATAATCATGAACACTGAAGCTTTCTTT.

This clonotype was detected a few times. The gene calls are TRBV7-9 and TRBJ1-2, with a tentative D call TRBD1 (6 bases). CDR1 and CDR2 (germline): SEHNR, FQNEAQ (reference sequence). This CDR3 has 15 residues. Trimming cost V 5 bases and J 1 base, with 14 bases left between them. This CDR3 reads CASSLGGRGNYGYTF. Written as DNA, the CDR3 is TGTGCCAGCAGCCTCGGGGGCAGGGGTAACTATGGCTACACCTTC.

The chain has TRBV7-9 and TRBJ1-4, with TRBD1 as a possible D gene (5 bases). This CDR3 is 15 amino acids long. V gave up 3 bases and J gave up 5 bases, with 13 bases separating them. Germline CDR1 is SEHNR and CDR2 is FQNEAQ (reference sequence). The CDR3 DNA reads TGTGCCAGCAGCTTTCTTGGGACCGAAAATGAAAAACTGTTTTTT. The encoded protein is CASSFLGTENEKLFF.

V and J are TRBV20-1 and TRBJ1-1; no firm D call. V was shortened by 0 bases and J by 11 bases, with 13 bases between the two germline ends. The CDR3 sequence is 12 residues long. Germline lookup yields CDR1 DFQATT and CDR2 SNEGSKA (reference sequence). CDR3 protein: CSARDTGGLAFF. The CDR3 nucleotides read TGCAGTGCTAGAGATACTGGAGGATTGGCTTTCTTT.

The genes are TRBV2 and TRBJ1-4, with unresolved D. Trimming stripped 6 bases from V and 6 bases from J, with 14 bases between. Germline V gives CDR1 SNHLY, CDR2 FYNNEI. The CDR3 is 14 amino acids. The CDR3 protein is CASSPGPGDEKLFF. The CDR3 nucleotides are TGTGCCAGCAGCCCCGGGCCCGGGGATGAAAAACTGTTTTTT.

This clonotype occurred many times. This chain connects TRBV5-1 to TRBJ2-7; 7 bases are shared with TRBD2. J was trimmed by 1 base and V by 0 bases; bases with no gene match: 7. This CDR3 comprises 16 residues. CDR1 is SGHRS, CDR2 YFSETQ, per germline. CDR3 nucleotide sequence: TGCGCCAGCAGCTTGGATGTTAGCGGGTTTTCCTACGAGCAGTACTTC. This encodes CASSLDVSGFSYEQYF.

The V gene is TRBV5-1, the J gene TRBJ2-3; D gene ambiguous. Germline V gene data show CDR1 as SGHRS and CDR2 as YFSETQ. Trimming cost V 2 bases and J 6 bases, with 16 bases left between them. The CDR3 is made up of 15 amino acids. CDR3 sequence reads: CASSFKTAFFDTQYF. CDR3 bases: TGCGCCAGCAGCTTTAAGACGGCATTTTTCGATACGCAGTATTTT.

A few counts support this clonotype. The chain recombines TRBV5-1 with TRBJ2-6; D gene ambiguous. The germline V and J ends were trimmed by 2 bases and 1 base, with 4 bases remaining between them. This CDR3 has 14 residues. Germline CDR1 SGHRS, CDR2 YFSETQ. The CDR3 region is CASSLISGANVLTF. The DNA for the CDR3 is TGCGCCAGCAGCTTAATTTCTGGGGCCAACGTCCTGACTTTC. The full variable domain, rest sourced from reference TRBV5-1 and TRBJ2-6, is KAGVTQTPRYLIKTRGQQVTLSCSPISGHRSVSWYQQTPGQGLQFLFEYFSETQRNKGNFPGRFSGRQFSNSRSEMNVSTLELGDSALYLCASSLISGANVLTFGAGSRLTVL.

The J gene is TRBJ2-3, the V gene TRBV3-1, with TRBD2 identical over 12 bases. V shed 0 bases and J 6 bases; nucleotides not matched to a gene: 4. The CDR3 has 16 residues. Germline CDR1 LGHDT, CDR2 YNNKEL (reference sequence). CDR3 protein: CASSQETSGGDDTQYF. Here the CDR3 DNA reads TGTGCCAGCAGCCAAGAGACTAGCGGGGGAGACGATACGCAGTATTTT.

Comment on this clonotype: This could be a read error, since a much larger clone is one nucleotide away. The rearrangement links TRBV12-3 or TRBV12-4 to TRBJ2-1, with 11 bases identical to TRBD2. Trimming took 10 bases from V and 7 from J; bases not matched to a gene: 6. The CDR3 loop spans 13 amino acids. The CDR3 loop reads CAIGLAGLNEQFF. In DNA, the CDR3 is TGTGCCATTGGACTAGCGGGCTTGAATGAGCAGTTCTTC.

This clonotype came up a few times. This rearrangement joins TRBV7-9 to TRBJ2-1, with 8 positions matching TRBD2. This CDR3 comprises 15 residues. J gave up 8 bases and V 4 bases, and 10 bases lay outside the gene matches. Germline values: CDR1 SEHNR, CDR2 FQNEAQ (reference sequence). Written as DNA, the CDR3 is TGTGCCAGCAGCTACCGGGAGGGCCCCCGGGATGAGCAGTTCTTC. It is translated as CASSYREGPRDEQFF. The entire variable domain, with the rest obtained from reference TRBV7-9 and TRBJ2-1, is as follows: DTGVSQNPRHKITKRGQNVTFRCDPISEHNRLYWYRQTLGQGPEFLTYFQNEAQLEKSRLLSDRFSAERPKGSFSTLEIQRTEQGDSAMYLCASSYREGPRDEQFFGPGTRLTVL.

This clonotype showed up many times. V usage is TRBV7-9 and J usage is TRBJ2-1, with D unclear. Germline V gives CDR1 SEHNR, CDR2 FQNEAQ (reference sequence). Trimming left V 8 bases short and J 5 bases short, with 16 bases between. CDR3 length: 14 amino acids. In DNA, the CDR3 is TGTGCCAGCTGGGCGGTCCGAGCCCACAATGAGCAGTTCTTC. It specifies CASWAVRAHNEQFF.

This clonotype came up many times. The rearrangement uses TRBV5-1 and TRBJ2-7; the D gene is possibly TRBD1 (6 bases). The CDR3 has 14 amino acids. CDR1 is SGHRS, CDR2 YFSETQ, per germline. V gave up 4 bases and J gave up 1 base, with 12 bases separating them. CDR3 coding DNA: TGCGCCAGCAGCCTCAACAGGGTATCCTACGAGCAGTACTTC. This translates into CASSLNRVSYEQYF.

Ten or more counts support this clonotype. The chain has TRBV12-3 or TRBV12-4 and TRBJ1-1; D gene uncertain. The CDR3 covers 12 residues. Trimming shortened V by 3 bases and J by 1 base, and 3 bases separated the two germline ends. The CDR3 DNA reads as TGTGCCAGCAGTTTCGAGAACACTGAAGCTTTCTTT. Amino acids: CASSFENTEAFF.

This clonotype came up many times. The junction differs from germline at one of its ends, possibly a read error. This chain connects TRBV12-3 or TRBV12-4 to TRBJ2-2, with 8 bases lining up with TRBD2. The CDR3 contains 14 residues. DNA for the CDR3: TGTGCCAGCAGCTTAGGCGGGGGGACCGGGGAGCTGTTTTTT. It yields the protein CASSLGGGTGELFF.

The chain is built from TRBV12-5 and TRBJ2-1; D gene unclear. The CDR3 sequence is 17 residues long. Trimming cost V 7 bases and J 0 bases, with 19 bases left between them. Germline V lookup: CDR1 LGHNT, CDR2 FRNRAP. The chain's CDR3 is CASDLPRSVSSYNEQFF. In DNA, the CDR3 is TGTGCTAGTGATCTCCCCCGCAGCGTCAGCTCCTACAATGAGCAGTTCTTC.

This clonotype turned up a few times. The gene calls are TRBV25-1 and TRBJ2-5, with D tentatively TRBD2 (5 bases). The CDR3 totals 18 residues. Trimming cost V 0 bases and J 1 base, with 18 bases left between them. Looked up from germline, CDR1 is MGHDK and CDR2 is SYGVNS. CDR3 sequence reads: CASSEYFVGGPLQETQYF. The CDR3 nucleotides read TGTGCCAGCAGTGAATACTTCGTCGGCGGGCCCCTCCAAGAGACCCAGTACTTC.

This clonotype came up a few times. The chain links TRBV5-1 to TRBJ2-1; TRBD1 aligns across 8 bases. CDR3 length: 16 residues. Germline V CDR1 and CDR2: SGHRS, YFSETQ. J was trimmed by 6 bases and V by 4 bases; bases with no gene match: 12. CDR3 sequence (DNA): TGCGCCAGCAGCATAACCGGGACAGGTACCCTCAATGAGCAGTTCTTC. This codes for CASSITGTGTLNEQFF.

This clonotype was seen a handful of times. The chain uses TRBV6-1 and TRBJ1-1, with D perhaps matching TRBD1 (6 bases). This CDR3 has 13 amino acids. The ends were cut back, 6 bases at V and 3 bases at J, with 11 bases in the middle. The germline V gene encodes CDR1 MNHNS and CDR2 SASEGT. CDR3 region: CASSLTGYTEAFF. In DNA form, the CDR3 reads TGTGCCAGCAGCCTCACAGGGTACACTGAAGCTTTCTTT.

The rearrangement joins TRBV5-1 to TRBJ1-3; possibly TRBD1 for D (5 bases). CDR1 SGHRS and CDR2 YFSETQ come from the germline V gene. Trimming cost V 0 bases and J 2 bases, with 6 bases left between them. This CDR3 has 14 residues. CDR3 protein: CASSLVGAGNTIYF. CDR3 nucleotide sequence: TGCGCCAGCAGCTTGGTAGGGGCTGGAAACACCATATATTTT.

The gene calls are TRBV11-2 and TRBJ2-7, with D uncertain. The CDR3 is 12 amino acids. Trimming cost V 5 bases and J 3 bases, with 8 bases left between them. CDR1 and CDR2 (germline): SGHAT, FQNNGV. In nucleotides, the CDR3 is TGTGCCAGCAGCCACTCTCTCTACGAGCAGTACTTC. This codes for CASSHSLYEQYF.

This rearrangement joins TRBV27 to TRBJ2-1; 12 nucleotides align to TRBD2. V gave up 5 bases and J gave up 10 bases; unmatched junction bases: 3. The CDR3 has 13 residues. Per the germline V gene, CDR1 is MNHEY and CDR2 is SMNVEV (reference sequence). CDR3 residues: CASSEGTSGEQFF. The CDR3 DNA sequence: TGTGCCAGCAGTGAGGGGACTAGCGGGGAGCAGTTCTTC.

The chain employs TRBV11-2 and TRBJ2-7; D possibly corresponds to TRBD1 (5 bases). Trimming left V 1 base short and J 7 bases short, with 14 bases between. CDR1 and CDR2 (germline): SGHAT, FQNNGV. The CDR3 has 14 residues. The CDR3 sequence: CASSLVGLLDEQYF. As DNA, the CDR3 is TGTGCCAGCAGCTTAGTGGGGCTCTTGGATGAGCAGTACTTC.

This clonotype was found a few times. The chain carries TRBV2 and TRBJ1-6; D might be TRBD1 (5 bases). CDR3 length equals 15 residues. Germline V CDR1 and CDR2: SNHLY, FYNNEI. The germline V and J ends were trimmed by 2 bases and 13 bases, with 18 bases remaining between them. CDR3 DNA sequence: TGTGCCAGCAGTGAAAGACAGCCGTCCAATTTGCCCCTCCACTTT. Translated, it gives CASSERQPSNLPLHF.

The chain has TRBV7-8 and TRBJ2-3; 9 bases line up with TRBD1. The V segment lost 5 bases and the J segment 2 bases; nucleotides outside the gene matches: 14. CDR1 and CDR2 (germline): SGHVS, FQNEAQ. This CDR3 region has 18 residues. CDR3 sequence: CASSPGTGPVPSTDTQYF. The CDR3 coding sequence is TGTGCCAGCAGCCCCGGGACAGGGCCCGTCCCCTCCACAGATACGCAGTATTTT.

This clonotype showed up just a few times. This chain's CDR3 is CASSQAPSDPNNEQFF. The CDR3 DNA reads TGCGCCAGCAGCCAAGCTCCTAGCGACCCTAACAATGAGCAGTTCTTC. The chain is built from TRBV4-1 and TRBJ2-1; maybe TRBD2 (6 bases). V was pared by 1 base and J by 5 bases, with 15 bases between. The CDR3 spans 16 residues. Germline V lookup: CDR1 MGHRA, CDR2 YSYEKL.